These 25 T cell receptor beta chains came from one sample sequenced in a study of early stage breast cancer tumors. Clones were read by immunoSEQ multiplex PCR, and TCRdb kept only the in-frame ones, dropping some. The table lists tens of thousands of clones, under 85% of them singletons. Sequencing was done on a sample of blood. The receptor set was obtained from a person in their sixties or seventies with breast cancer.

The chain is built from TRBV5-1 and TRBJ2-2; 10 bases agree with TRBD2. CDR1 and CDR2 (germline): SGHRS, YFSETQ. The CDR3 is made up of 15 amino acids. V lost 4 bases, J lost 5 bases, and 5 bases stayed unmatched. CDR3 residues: CASSAVSGRTGELFF. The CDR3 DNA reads TGCGCCAGCAGCGCTGTTAGCGGGAGGACCGGGGAGCTGTTTTTT.

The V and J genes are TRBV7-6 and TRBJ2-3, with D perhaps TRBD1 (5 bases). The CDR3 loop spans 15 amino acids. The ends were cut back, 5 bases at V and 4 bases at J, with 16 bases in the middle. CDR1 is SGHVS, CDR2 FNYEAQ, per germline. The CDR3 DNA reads TGTGCCAGCAGCCAGTTTCAGGGCAGGGCAGATACGCAGTATTTT. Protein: CASSQFQGRADTQYF.

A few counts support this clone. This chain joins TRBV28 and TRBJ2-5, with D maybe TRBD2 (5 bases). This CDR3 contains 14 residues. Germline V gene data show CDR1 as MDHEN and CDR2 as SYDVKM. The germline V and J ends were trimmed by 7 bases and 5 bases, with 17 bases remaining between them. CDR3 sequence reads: CASNIGGVLETQYF. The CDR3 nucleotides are TGTGCCAGCAACATAGGAGGAGTTTTGGAGACCCAGTACTTC. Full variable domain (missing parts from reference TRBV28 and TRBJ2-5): DVKVTQSSRYLVKRTGEKVFLECVQDMDHENMFWYRQDPGLGLRLIYFSYDVKMKEKGDIPEGYSVSREKKERFSLILESASTNQTSMYLCASNIGGVLETQYFGPGTRLLVL.

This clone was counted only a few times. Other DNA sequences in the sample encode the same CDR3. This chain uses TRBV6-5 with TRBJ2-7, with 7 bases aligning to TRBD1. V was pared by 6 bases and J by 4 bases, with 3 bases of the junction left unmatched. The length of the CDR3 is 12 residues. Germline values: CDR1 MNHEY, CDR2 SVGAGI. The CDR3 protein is CASSRDSYEQYF. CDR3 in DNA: TGTGCCAGCAGCCGGGACAGTTACGAGCAGTACTTC.

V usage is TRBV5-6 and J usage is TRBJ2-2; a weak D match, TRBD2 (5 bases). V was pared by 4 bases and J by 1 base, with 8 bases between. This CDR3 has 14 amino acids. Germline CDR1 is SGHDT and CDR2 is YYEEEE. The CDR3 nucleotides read TGTGCCAGCAGCCCCGGACTGAACACCGGGGAGCTGTTTTTT. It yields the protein CASSPGLNTGELFF.

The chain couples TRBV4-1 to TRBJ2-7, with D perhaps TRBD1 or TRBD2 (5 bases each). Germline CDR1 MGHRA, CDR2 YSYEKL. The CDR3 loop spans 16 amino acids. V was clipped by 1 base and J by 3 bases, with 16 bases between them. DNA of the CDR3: TGCGCCAGCAGCCAAGGTGGGGGAGCGACCTTCTACGAGCAGTACTTC. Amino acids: CASSQGGGATFYEQYF.

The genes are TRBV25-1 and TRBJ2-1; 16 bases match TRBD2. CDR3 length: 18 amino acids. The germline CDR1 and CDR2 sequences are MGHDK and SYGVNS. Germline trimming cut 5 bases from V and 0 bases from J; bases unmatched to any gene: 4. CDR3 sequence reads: CASSTGLAGGSSYNEQFF. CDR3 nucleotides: TGTGCCAGCAGTACGGGACTAGCGGGAGGGAGCTCCTACAATGAGCAGTTCTTC.

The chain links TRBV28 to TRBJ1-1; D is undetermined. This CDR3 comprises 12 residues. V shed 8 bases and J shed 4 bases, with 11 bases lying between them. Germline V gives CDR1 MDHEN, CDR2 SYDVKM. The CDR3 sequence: CASQKFVTEAFF. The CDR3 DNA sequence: TGTGCCAGCCAAAAATTTGTCACTGAAGCTTTCTTT.

Here the CDR3 reads CASSDGLAGTQYF. The CDR3 nucleotides read TGTGCCAGCAGTGATGGGCTAGCCGGGACCCAGTACTTC. The J gene is TRBJ2-5, the V gene TRBV6-1; tentatively, D is TRBD2 (5 bases). CDR1 is MNHNS and CDR2 is SASEGT in the germline V gene. Trimming left V 3 bases short and J 7 bases short, with 12 bases between. The CDR3 totals 13 residues.

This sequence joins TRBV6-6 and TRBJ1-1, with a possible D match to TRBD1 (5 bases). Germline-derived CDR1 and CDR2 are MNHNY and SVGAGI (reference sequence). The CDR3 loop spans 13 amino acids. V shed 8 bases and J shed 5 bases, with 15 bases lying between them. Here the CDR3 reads CASRFLDTTEAFF. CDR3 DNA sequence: TGTGCCAGCCGCTTTTTGGACACGACTGAAGCTTTCTTT.

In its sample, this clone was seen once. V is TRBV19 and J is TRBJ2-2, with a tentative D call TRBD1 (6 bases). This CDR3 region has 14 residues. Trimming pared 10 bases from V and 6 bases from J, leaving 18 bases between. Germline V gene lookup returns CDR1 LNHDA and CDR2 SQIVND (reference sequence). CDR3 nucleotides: TGTGCCATTAAAACAGGGCCCGGGTCCGGGGAGCTGTTTTTT. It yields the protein CAIKTGPGSGELFF.

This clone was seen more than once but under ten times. The CDR3 bases are TGTGCCGGGGGGACGGGTCAGCCCCAGCATTTT. Translation: CAGGTGQPQHF. This chain joins TRBV28 and TRBJ1-5; possibly TRBD1 for D (5 bases). Germline CDR1 is MDHEN and CDR2 is SYDVKM. V lost 11 bases and J lost 6, with 11 bases in between. The CDR3 is made up of 11 amino acids. The full variable domain, its missing parts supplied by reference TRBV28 and TRBJ1-5, is DVKVTQSSRYLVKRTGEKVFLECVQDMDHENMFWYRQDPGLGLRLIYFSYDVKMKEKGDIPEGYSVSREKKERFSLILESASTNQTSMYLCAGGTGQPQHFGDGTRLSIL.

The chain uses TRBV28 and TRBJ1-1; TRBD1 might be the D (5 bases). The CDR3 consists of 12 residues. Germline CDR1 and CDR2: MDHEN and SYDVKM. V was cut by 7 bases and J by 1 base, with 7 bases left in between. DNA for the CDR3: TGTGCCAGCACGCAGGGGAACACTGAAGCTTTCTTT. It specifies CASTQGNTEAFF.

CDR3 loop: CASSQDGGGTLNTGELFF. The CDR3, as DNA: TGCGCCAGCAGCCAAGATGGAGGTGGGACATTGAACACCGGGGAGCTGTTTTTT. V is TRBV4-3 and J is TRBJ2-2; a weak D match, TRBD1 (6 bases). The V end lost 0 bases, the J end lost 1 base, and 15 bases lay between the germline ends. The CDR3 loop spans 18 amino acids. The germline CDR1 and CDR2 sequences are LGHNA and YSLEER.

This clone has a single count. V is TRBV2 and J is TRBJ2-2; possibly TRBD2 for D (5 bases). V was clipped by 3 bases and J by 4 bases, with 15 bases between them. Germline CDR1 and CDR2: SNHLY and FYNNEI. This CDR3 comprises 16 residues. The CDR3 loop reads CASSEEAVAATGELFF. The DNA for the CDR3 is TGTGCCAGCAGTGAGGAGGCAGTAGCAGCCACCGGGGAGCTGTTTTTT.

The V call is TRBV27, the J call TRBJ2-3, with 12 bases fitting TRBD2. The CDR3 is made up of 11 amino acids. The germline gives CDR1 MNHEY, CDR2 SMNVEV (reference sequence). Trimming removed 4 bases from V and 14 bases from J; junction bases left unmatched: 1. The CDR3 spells CASSSSGGAYF. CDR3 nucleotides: TGTGCCAGCAGTTCTAGCGGGGGGGCGTATTTT.

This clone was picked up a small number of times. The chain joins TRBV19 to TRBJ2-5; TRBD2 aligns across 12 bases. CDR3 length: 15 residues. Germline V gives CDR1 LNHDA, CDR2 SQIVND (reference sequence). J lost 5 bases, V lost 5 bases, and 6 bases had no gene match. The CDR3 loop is CASSFGLAGQETQYF. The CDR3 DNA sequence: TGTGCCAGTAGTTTCGGACTAGCGGGGCAGGAGACCCAGTACTTC.

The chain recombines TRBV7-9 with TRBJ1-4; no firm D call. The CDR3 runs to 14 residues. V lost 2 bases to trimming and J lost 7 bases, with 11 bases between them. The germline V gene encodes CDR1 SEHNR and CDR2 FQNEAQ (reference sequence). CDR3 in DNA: TGTGCCAGCAGCTTACAGCGGCGGGCTGAAAAACTGTTTTTT. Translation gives CASSLQRRAEKLFF.

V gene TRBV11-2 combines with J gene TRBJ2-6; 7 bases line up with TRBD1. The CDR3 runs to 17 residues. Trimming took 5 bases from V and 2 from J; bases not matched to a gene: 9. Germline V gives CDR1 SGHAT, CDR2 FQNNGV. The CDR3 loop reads CASSPRKGAAGANVLTF. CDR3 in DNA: TGTGCCAGCAGCCCCAGAAAGGGGGCGGCTGGGGCCAACGTCCTGACTTTC.

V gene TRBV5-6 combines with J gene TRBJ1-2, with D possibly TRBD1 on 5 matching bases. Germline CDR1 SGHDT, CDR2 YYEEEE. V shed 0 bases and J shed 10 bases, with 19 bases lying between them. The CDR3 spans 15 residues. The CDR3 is CASSLVEWGDPDYTF. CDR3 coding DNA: TGTGCCAGCAGCTTGGTGGAATGGGGCGACCCAGACTACACCTTC.

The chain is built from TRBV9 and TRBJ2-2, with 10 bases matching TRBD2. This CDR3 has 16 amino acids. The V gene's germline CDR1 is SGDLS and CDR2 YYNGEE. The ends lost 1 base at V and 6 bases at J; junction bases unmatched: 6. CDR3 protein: CASSVSPSGSAGELFF. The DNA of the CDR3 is TGTGCCAGCAGCGTATCACCTAGCGGGAGTGCCGGGGAGCTGTTTTTT.

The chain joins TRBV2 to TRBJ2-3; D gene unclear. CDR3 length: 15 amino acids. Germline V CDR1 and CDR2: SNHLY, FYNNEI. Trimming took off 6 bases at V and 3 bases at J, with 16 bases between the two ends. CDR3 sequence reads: CASSWARKGTDTQYF. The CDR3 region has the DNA TGTGCCAGCAGCTGGGCCCGAAAGGGTACAGATACGCAGTATTTT.

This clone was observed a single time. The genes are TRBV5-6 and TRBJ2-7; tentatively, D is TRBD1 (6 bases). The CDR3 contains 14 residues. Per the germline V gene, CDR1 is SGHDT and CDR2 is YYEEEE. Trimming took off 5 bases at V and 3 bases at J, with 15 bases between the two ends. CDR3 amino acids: CASSPRGNFYEQYF. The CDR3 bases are TGTGCCAGCAGTCCCAGGGGAAACTTCTACGAGCAGTACTTC. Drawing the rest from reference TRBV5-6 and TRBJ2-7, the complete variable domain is DAGVTQSPTHLIKTRGQQVTLRCSPKSGHDTVSWYQQALGQGPQFIFQYYEEEERQRGNFPDRFSGHQFPNYSSELNVNALLLGDSALYLCASSPRGNFYEQYFGPGTRLTVT.

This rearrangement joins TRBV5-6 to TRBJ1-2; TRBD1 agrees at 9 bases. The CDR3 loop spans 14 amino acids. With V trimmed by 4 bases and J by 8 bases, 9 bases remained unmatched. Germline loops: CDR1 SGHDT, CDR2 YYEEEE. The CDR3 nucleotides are TGTGCCAGCAGCCCCAGGGACAGGGCGGGAGGCTACACCTTC. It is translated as CASSPRDRAGGYTF.

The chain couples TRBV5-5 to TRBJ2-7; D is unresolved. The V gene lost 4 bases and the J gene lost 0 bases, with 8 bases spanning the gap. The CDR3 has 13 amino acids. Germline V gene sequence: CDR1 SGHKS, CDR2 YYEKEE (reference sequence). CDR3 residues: CASSLRYSYEQYF. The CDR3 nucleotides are TGTGCCAGCAGCCTCAGATACTCCTACGAGCAGTACTTC.